Shown below are 19 T cell receptor beta chains from a single sample sequenced in a study of T cell responses to AZD1222 COVID-19 vaccine (dated by TCRdb to the early 2020s). Library construction relied on the immunoSEQ multiplex PCR assay. TCRdb took this table from immuneACCESS and kept in-frame rearrangements with V and J called. Such tables lack part of the clones; where checked against another copy, unresolved V genes explain under half of the gap, and the rest is unexplained. This sample comprises about 130,000 clones, 85% to 95% of them detected only once. Together, the top ten hold 6.6% of the sample. The time point label here, explained by the study, means: baseline before first vaccination. This material consisted of peripheral blood, taken on day 0 of AZD1222 vaccination. These receptors came from an adult in good health.

CDR3 coding DNA: TGCGCCAGCAGCCACCAGCGGGATGGGACAGATACGCAGTATTTT. Translated, it gives CASSHQRDGTDTQYF. The V gene is TRBV4-1, the J gene TRBJ2-3; 7 bases match TRBD2. Germline V gives CDR1 MGHRA, CDR2 YSYEKL. J lost 3 bases, V lost 3 bases, and 6 bases had no gene match. There are 15 residues in the CDR3.

The chain combines TRBV3-1 (or the pseudogene TRBV3-2) with TRBJ1-1; D remains ambiguous. This CDR3 comprises 15 residues. Trimming stripped 5 bases from V and 7 bases from J, with 20 bases between. Germline V lookup: CDR1 LGHDT, CDR2 YNNKEL (reference sequence). As DNA, the CDR3 is TGTGCCAGCAGCTTAGACCGGAGCCCGACCGGTGAAGCTTTCTTT. Translated: CASSLDRSPTGEAFF.

The chain links TRBV12-3 or TRBV12-4 to TRBJ2-1; D not certain. The CDR3 is 12 residues long. Deletions cut 5 bases from V and 7 bases from J, with 9 bases between. CDR3 sequence reads: CASSRYGNEQFF. CDR3 DNA sequence: TGTGCCAGCAGTCGATATGGGAATGAGCAGTTCTTC.

This clone was seen only once. This CDR3 is CASSEGQGGLYGYTF. The CDR3 bases are TGTGCCAGCAGTGAAGGGCAGGGTGGGCTCTATGGCTACACCTTC. The chain has TRBV2 and TRBJ1-2, with D possibly being TRBD1 (5 bases). The CDR3 has 15 residues. The V gene's germline CDR1 is SNHLY and CDR2 FYNNEI. Trimming cost V 1 base and J 4 bases, with 13 bases left between them.

The gene calls are TRBV6-2 or TRBV6-3 and TRBJ1-1; a possible D gene is TRBD1 (5 bases). Germline V gene sequence: CDR1 MNHEY, CDR2 SVGEGT. V lost 4 bases and J 6 bases, leaving 12 bases between the germline ends. The CDR3 totals 13 residues. The CDR3 sequence is CASSSGGTAEAFF. In nucleotides, the CDR3 is TGTGCCAGCAGTTCAGGAGGGACGGCTGAAGCTTTCTTT.

V and J are TRBV18 and TRBJ1-2; D possibly corresponds to TRBD1 (5 bases). There are 13 residues in the CDR3. Germline values: CDR1 KGHSH, CDR2 LQKENI. Between the trimmed V and J ends, which lost 4 bases and 1 base, there was a span of 7 bases. The CDR3 is CASSQTDNYGYTF. The CDR3 nucleotides read TGTGCCAGCTCACAGACAGATAACTATGGCTACACCTTC.

The chain is built from TRBV11-2 and TRBJ1-2; D is ambiguous. V was pared by 5 bases and J by 4 bases, with 11 bases between. The CDR3 is made up of 13 amino acids. CDR1 and CDR2 (germline): SGHAT, FQNNGV. For the CDR3, the DNA is TGTGCCAGCAGCCTTACAGCCCTCTATGGCTACACCTTC. This codes for CASSLTALYGYTF.

The genes are TRBV5-1 and TRBJ2-1; the D gene is possibly TRBD1 (6 bases). V was shortened by 4 bases and J by 3 bases, with 11 bases between the two germline ends. The CDR3 has 14 amino acids. CDR1 SGHRS and CDR2 YFSETQ come from the germline V gene. The CDR3: CASSHGTLYNEQFF. The CDR3 region has the DNA TGCGCCAGCAGCCACGGGACACTCTACAATGAGCAGTTCTTC.

As concerns this clone: One end of the junction does not line up with germline, which may come from a read error. The chain's CDR3 is CASSPPGTGNRDF. CDR3 in DNA: TGTGCCAGCAGCCCCCCCGGGACAGGGAATAGAGACTTC. The genes are TRBV11-2 and TRBJ2-7, with TRBD1 matching 9 bases. CDR1 and CDR2 from the germline V gene are SGHAT and FQNNGV. The CDR3 loop spans 13 amino acids.

The chain joins TRBV6-5 to TRBJ1-1, with a possible D match to TRBD1 (5 bases). This CDR3 comprises 16 residues. Trimming shortened V by 0 bases and J by 0 bases, and 11 bases separated the two germline ends. Germline CDR1 is MNHEY and CDR2 is SVGAGI. Here the CDR3 DNA reads TGTGCCAGCAGTTACTCGGGGACCGGAATGAACACTGAAGCTTTCTTT. It yields the protein CASSYSGTGMNTEAFF.

On this clone itself: This specimen includes other DNA sequences encoding the same CDR3. The CDR3 coding sequence is TGTGCCAGCAGTTTAGGGACTGAAGCTTTCTTT. Translation: CASSLGTEAFF. The V call is TRBV12-3 or TRBV12-4, the J call TRBJ1-1; D gene uncertain. The length of the CDR3 is 11 residues. Trimming removed 1 base at V and 5 bases at J, with 2 bases between.

The chain links TRBV13 to TRBJ2-2; D is uncertain. The V end was cut by 0 bases, the J end by 7 bases, with 3 bases between. The CDR3 length is 12 residues. Per germline, CDR1 PRHDT and CDR2 FYEKMQ (reference sequence). The DNA for the CDR3 is TGTGCCAGCAGCTTAGGCCTCGGGGAGCTGTTTTTT. It encodes CASSLGLGELFF. Together with reference TRBV13 and TRBJ2-2, the CDR3 gives the full variable domain: AAGVIQSPRHLIKEKRETATLKCYPIPRHDTVYWYQQGPGQDPQFLISFYEKMQSDKGSIPDRFSAQQFSDYHSELNMSSLELGDSALYFCASSLGLGELFFGEGSRLTVL.

Here the CDR3 reads CASRVQFTSYEQYF. The CDR3 bases are TGTGCCAGCAGAGTACAGTTTACCTCCTACGAGCAGTACTTC. The rearrangement joins TRBV6-5 to TRBJ2-7; D is unclear. The ends were cut back, 6 bases at V and 0 bases at J, with 12 bases in the middle. CDR1 and CDR2 from the germline V gene are MNHEY and SVGAGI. This CDR3 is 14 amino acids long.

The J gene is TRBJ2-1, the V gene TRBV7-2; 7 bases are shared with TRBD2. The CDR3 sequence is 14 residues long. From germline, CDR1 is SGHTA and CDR2 FQGNSA. V lost 0 bases, J lost 6 bases, and 2 bases stayed unmatched. In DNA, the CDR3 is TGTGCCAGCAGCTTAGCGGGGAGGGGCAATGAGCAGTTCTTC. The encoded protein is CASSLAGRGNEQFF.

The chain is built from TRBV29-1 and TRBJ2-5; 8 bases agree with TRBD1. The V segment lost 7 bases and the J segment 3 bases; nucleotides outside the gene matches: 4. The CDR3 is 12 amino acids. Germline V gene sequence: CDR1 SQVTM, CDR2 ANQGSEA. CDR3 DNA: TGCAGCGCCCGACAGGGGAAAGAGACCCAGTACTTC. This sequence encodes CSARQGKETQYF.

V is TRBV7-8 and J is TRBJ2-3, with 7 bases aligning to TRBD1. The trim removed 5 bases at V and 6 bases at J, leaving 5 bases unmatched. Germline loops: CDR1 SGHVS, CDR2 FQNEAQ. This CDR3 has 13 residues. CDR3 residues: CASSPTGVDTQYF. As DNA, the CDR3 is TGTGCCAGCAGCCCTACAGGGGTGGATACGCAGTATTTT.

This clone has a single count. This chain links TRBV18 with TRBJ2-7; D uncertain. This CDR3 has 14 residues. V was clipped by 4 bases and J by 1 base, with 11 bases between them. CDR1 is KGHSH, CDR2 LQKENI, per germline. CDR3 nucleotides: TGTGCCAGCTCACTCCGGACGGTTTCCTACGAGCAGTACTTC. Its protein product is CASSLRTVSYEQYF.

The chain couples TRBV5-4 to TRBJ2-2, with a weak D call TRBD2 (6 bases). The CDR3 length is 16 residues. V lost 4 bases, J lost 4 bases, and 17 bases lay in between. In germline, CDR1 is SGHNT, CDR2 YYREEE (reference sequence). The CDR3 is CASSAREVASTGELFF. The CDR3 coding sequence is TGTGCCAGCAGCGCGAGGGAGGTAGCGAGCACCGGGGAGCTGTTTTTT.

CDR3 residues: CASSVEVWSEQYF. The CDR3 DNA follows: TGTGCCAGCAGCGTAGAGGTCTGGTCCGAGCAGTACTTC. The chain employs TRBV9 and TRBJ2-7; D is unclear. The V end lost 0 bases, the J end lost 6 bases, and 10 bases lay between the germline ends. The CDR3 totals 13 residues. Germline V gene data show CDR1 as SGDLS and CDR2 as YYNGEE.